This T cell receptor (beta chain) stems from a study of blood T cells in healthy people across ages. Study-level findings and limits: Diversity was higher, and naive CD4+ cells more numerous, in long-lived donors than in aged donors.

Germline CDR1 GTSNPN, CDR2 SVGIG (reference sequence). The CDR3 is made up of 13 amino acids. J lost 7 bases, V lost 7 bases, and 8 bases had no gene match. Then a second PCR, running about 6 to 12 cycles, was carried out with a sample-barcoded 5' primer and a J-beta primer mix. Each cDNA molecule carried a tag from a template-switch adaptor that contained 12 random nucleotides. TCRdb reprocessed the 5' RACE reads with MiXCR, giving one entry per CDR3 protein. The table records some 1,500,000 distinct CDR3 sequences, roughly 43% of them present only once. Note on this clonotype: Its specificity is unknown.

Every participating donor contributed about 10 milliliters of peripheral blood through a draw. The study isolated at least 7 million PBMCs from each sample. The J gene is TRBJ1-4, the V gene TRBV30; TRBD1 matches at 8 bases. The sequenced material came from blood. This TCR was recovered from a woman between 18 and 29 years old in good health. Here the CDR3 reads CALEGQGREKLFF. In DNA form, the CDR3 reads TGTGCCTTGGAAGGACAGGGACGTGAAAAACTGTTTTTT. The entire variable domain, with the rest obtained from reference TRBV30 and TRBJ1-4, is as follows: SQTIHQWPATLVQPVGSPLSLECTVEGTSNPNLYWYRQAAGRGLQLLFYSVGIGQISSEVPQNLSASRPQDRQFILSSKKLLLSDSGFYLCALEGQGREKLFFGSGTQLSVL.